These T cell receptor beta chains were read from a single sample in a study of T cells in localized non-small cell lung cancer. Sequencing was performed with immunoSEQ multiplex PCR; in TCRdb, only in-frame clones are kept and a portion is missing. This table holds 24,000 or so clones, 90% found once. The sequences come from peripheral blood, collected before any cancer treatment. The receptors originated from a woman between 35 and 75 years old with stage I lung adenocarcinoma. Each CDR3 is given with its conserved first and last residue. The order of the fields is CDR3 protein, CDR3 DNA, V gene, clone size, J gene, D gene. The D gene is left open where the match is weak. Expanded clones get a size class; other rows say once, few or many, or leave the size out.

CASSPNGAEAFF	TGTGCCAGCAGTCCCAACGGGGCTGAAGCTTTCTTT	TRBV28	-	TRBJ1-1	-
CASSPDRTSGKHYEQYF	TGTGCCAGCAGTCCCGACCGGACTAGCGGGAAGCACTACGAGCAGTACTTC	TRBV27	-	TRBJ2-7	TRBD2
CASRGTPSYEQYF	TGTGCCAGCAGGGGGACACCCTCCTACGAGCAGTACTTC	TRBV6-1	-	TRBJ2-7	-
CASSIRVPYEQYF	TGTGCCAGTAGTATAAGGGTCCCCTACGAGCAGTACTTC	TRBV19	-	TRBJ2-7	-
CASSLELAGGHSNEQFF	TGTGCCAGCAGTTTAGAACTAGCGGGAGGGCATAGCAATGAGCAGTTCTTC	TRBV27	-	TRBJ2-1	TRBD2
CASSPREGSGYTF	TGCGCCAGCAGCCCCCGCGAGGGAAGTGGCTACACCTTC	TRBV5-1	-	TRBJ1-2	-
CASSQAEGVTGLSGNTIYF	TGTGCCAGCAGCCAAGCCGAGGGAGTGACAGGACTTTCTGGAAACACCATATATTTT	TRBV14	-	TRBJ1-3	-
CASSRAANYGYTF	TGTGCCAGCAGCCGAGCAGCTAACTATGGCTACACCTTC	TRBV9	-	TRBJ1-2	-
CAWSVGQPNEKLFF	TGTGCCTGGAGTGTAGGCCAGCCTAATGAAAAACTGTTTTTT	TRBV30	once	TRBJ1-4	-
CASSPPGHPKDGYTF	TGTGCCAGCAGTCCCCCGGGACATCCCAAGGATGGCTACACCTTC	TRBV28	-	TRBJ1-2	-
CAWVAPGLAGSTDTQYF	TGTGCCTGGGTTGCCCCGGGTCTAGCGGGGAGCACAGATACGCAGTATTTT	TRBV30	-	TRBJ2-3	TRBD2
CASSLGRSNEQFF	TGTGCCAGCAGCCTGGGAAGGTCGAATGAGCAGTTCTTC	TRBV7-7	-	TRBJ2-1	-
CASTTSGYEQYF	TGTGCCAGCACCACTAGCGGCTACGAGCAGTACTTC	TRBV28	-	TRBJ2-7	TRBD2
CASSQSALSTEAFF	TGTGCCAGCAGCCAATCAGCCTTGAGCACTGAAGCTTTCTTT	TRBV16	-	TRBJ1-1	-
CASSLEGAGSTDTQYF	TGTGCCAGCAGCTTAGAAGGGGCAGGGAGCACAGATACGCAGTATTTT	TRBV7-6	-	TRBJ2-3	-
CASTISGAPLNEQFF	TGTGCCAGCACTATTAGCGGGGCCCCTCTTAATGAGCAGTTCTTC	TRBV6-5	-	TRBJ2-1	TRBD2
CASSLRGGRSSYEQYF	TGTGCCAGCAGCCTTAGGGGGGGCAGGAGCTCCTACGAGCAGTACTTC	TRBV7-2	-	TRBJ2-7	-
CASSLRSNQPQHF	TGTGCCAGCAGCTTACGTAGCAATCAGCCCCAGCATTTT	TRBV7-2	once	TRBJ1-5	-
CASSEQLQGGETQYF	TGCGCCAGCAGTGAACAGCTGCAGGGGGGGGAGACCCAGTACTTC	TRBV10-2	-	TRBJ2-5	-
CASSMITRGNEQFF	TGTGCCAGCAGTATGATAACTCGCGGCAATGAGCAGTTCTTC	TRBV28	once	TRBJ2-1	-
CASSHKIGGGEKLFF	TGCGCCAGCAGCCATAAAATAGGGGGCGGTGAAAAACTGTTTTTT	TRBV4-3	-	TRBJ1-4	TRBD1
CSASTDTYEQYF	TGCAGCGCTTCGACAGATACCTACGAGCAGTACTTC	TRBV29-1	once	TRBJ2-7	-
CASSLRPTNEKLFF	TGTGCCAGCAGCTTGAGGCCGACCAATGAAAAACTGTTTTTT	TRBV5-4	-	TRBJ1-4	-